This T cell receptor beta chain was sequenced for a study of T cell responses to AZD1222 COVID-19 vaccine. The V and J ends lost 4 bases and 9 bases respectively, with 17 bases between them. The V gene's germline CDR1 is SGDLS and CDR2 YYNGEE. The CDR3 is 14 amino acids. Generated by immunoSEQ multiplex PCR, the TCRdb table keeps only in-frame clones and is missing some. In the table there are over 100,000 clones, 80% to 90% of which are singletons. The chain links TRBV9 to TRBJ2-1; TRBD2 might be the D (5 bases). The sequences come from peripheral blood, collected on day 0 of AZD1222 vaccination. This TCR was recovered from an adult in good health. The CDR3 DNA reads TGTGCCAGCAGCCCACAAGCCGTGGGGAGTGAGCAGTTCTTC. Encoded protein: CASSPQAVGSEQFF.